Sequencing of this TCR beta chain was carried out in a study of cytomegalovirus exposure and HLA in healthy donors listed by TCRdb under 2017. About the study as a whole: The 650 to 750 repertoires of the first cohort and the approximately 130 validation repertoires were produced on the same platform, according to a later analysis. A separate validation cohort of 100 to 150 different subjects was used in addition to the 666-subject first cohort. The study aimed to test whether signatures of past pathogen exposure could be identified by cataloging public T cell receptors. High-throughput TCR immunosequencing, statistical association of individual TCRs with disease status, and machine learning were combined to predict cytomegalovirus infection status. Study-wide findings and limitations: A later analysis found that TCRs clustered in the first cohort also tended to co-occur in the approximately 120 validation repertoires, with 94% of cluster scores above 0. The validation cohort had no HLA typing available for a later analysis, so co-occurrence within that cohort was assessed over all 130 or so repertoires. Across donors, most TCR sequences were observed very rarely, whereas some public TCRs were present in many individuals. The classifier was reported to diagnose cytomegalovirus status with high specificity and sensitivity in both the original cohort and the validation cohort. It was suggested by the authors that the approach could potentially be generalized to other disease states and immunological phenotypes. In vitro tests confirmed that a few of the cytomegalovirus-associated TCR beta chains recognize cytomegalovirus antigens. The study listed 150 to 200 TCR beta chains as associated with cytomegalovirus.

As to this clone: Its cognate antigen has yet to be identified. Per-nucleotide qualities are absent, and no much larger clonotype sits a single base away.

For CDR1 and CDR2, the germline V gene (reference sequence) lists LNHDA and SQIVND. The CDR3 sequence holds 14 residues, the cysteine and phenylalanine included. The CDR3 DNA has 42 bases and is translated from base 1. V is pared back by 2 bases and J by 4 bases, with 11 bases lying between the germline termini. The donors were included in the validation cohort of around 120 subjects, a group kept apart from the roughly 700-subject first cohort. The library was prepared using the immunoSEQ multiplex PCR assay. As for the original processing: A statistical classification framework was developed to diagnose cytomegalovirus status using the catalog of TCR beta chain sequences. The immuneACCESS repertoire file appears here via TCRdb, limited to in-frame rearrangements. These files lack a portion of the clones; in checked studies, under half of the deficit traces to unresolved V genes, and the cause of the others is not known. V and J calls and clone size are as listed in that table; D and trimming were resolved from the DNA. This sample is represented by tens of thousands of clones; around 90% of them were singletons. The ten top clones hold over 1% of the sample.

This clonotype originated in a woman under 30 in good health and CMV-seronegative. Sample: PBMCs. The chain is encoded by TRBV19 joined to TRBJ1-1, and TRBD1 may be the D gene, going by 5 matching bases. The base sequence is TGTGCCAGTAGTATAAGGGGCAGCCTCACTGAAGCTTTCTTT. It is translated as CASSIRGSLTEAFF.